This T cell receptor (delta chain) was obtained from a study of gamma-delta chains in newborns, infants, children. Study-level information: Polyclonal expansion of innate γδ T cells after birth follows microbial exposure.

TCRdb re-analyzed the reads via CATT. The table records 4,000 or so delta-chain clones, 3% to 4% of them present only once. This CDR3 is 14 amino acids long. Germline V gives CDR1 GEAIGNYY, CDR2 EKD. About this clone: An end of the junction differs from the germline gene, which may be a read error.

The sample comprised blood. This chain uses TRDV2 with TRDJ1, with a possible D match to TRDD3 (6 bases). This TCR was sampled from a child who was a newborn, infant or young child, either healthy, febrile or measles-vaccinated (not recorded which). This chain's CDR3 is CACDTGGCTDKLIF. The CDR3 nucleotides are TGTGCCTGTGACACTGGGGGGTGCACCGACAAACTCATCTTT.